This TCR beta chain was recovered during a study of cytomegalovirus exposure and HLA in healthy donors listed by TCRdb under 2017. Turning to the overall study: According to an earlier analysis of a few hundred of the donors, about 179 million T cells yielded approximately 120 million unique TCR beta sequences and about 280 Gb of sequence data. Of the 398 genotyped donors, over 65% fell in the genetic ancestry cluster associated with self-reported Caucasian donors. Among approximately 370 genotyped donors of the cohort, an average of approximately 220,000 unique TCR beta nucleotide sequences was sequenced per donor, of which 15% to 20% were non-productive. All discovery cohort repertoires had been generated on a single sequencing platform. An earlier analysis of roughly 600 of the donors used high-throughput TCR beta sequencing to judge whether each TCR beta V gene segment behaved as functional or pseudogenic. A later genetic analysis took genome-wide SNP genotypes for about 55% of the 666 donors and used that subset as a discovery cohort. A separate validation cohort of 100 to 150 different subjects was used in addition to the approximately 640-subject first cohort. The number of donors typed differed by locus, with about 629-640 for A, B, C, DRB1 and DQB1, 522 for DQA1, over 600 for DPA1, and approximately 470 for DPB1. Class I and class II HLA loci were covered by the typing at four-digit resolution. High-throughput TCR immunosequencing, statistical association of individual TCRs with disease status, and machine learning were combined to predict cytomegalovirus infection status. Roughly 320 gigabases of sequencing data and roughly 80 million unique TCR sequences made up an early release that covered about 640 HLA-typed donors. Using immunosequencing, the study profiled T cell repertoires from approximately 700 subjects and related those repertoires to cytomegalovirus serostatus. Alongside the repertoire data, information on donor age, sex, ethnicity and CMV serostatus was compiled. Roughly 5 DR-DQ haplotypes were handled as single units for association and clustering, since linkage in the cohort was strong. In the later analysis, no new phenotypic data were used to find candidate immune exposures; instead, reliance was placed on TCR beta sequences and their occurrence across donors. The study aimed to test whether cataloging public T cell receptors could reveal signatures of past pathogen exposure. In a later analysis, previously published TCR beta repertoires from hundreds of donors were re-analyzed and high-resolution HLA genotyping was added so that TCR occurrence patterns could be studied.

Worth noting for this clone: What antigen it recognizes has not been identified. One end of the junction varies from germline; a read error may be responsible. Other DNA sequences of this sample code for an identical CDR3.

The paper as a whole reports these results and caveats: In an earlier analysis of fewer than 700 of the donors, most TCR beta V segments appeared in productive rearrangements about 90% or about 30% of the time, broadly matching IMGT annotations. Most TCR sequences were seen in very few donors, while some public TCRs were found in many individuals. The 87-base-pair reads could not distinguish some IMGT-functional V segments, including TRBV6-2 and TRBV6-3, so those segments were excluded. Most CMV-associated TCR beta chains appeared to be HLA-restricted in a later analysis, and the HLA associations seemed to be driven largely by CMV exposure. Three of the identified cytomegalovirus-associated TCR beta chains were confirmed in vitro to be specific for cytomegalovirus antigens. Because counts were too low, around 18 rarely observed V segments, including chromosome 9 orphons, were left out of the earlier analysis of about 620 of the donors. In a later analysis, around 17,000 TCR beta sequences were associated with specific HLA alleles at a false discovery rate of 0.05. The authors suggested that the approach could potentially be generalized to other disease states and immunological phenotypes. A further reported finding was that TCR beta sequences accurately predicted the HLA-A and HLA-B alleles for most subjects in the first cohort. Compared with the roughly 720-donor mean, donors in an Asian-associated ancestry cluster had fewer N-insertions in productive TCRs, according to a later genetic analysis. Roughly uniform sequencing depth across donors was assumed in presence/absence analyses, although this assumption may not hold. A later genetic analysis associated a missense DCLRE1C variant with V-gene and J-gene trimming of TCR beta chains, and an independent cohort replicated the association. Compared with equally common non-associated chains, HLA-associated TCR beta chains in a later analysis were more clonally expanded and had lower generation probabilities. In both the original and validation cohorts, the classifier was reported to diagnose cytomegalovirus status with high specificity and sensitivity. Correlated functional status among segregating V segments might reflect linkage disequilibrium, but an unknown experimental factor could not be ruled out. HLA typing was unavailable for some donors at each locus, so association tests used only the typed subset. The only immune exposure information available for the cohort was CMV serostatus. In the study, some 160 TCR beta chains were listed as associated with cytomegalovirus. This cohort had only TCR beta chains sequenced, and the lack of alpha or paired-chain data limited which features could be detected. A later analysis reported that several top co-occurrence clusters appeared linked to parvovirus B19, influenza, CMV and Epstein-Barr virus. In a later analysis, TCR association rates were found to vary across HLA loci, with the most associated TCRs seen for DRB1 alleles and the fewest for HLA-C alleles. When HLA alleles, especially DR and DQ, strongly co-occurred, attributing TCR associations to individual alleles was difficult. A group of highly shared sequence variants was considered likely to be a technical artifact of the sequencing pipeline.

There are 16 amino acids in the CDR3, from cysteine to phenylalanine inclusive. Only CDR3 DNA is held: 48 bases, read in frame from base 1. CDR1 and CDR2, per the germline V gene, are MNHEY and SVGAGI. The cohort was made up of 650 to 700 healthy bone marrow donors. At the time of sampling, every cohort member was nominally healthy, though immune exposures that went unrecorded were likely present. The donor tested CMV seropositive and was one of the 289 seropositive cohort members. A peripheral blood sample was provided by each donor, and peripheral blood mononuclear cells were used for TCR beta sequencing. The Qiagen DNeasy Blood Extraction Kit was used to extract genomic DNA from the blood cell samples. The library was obtained by the immunoSEQ multiplex PCR assay. For the multiplex PCR, a mixture combining 60 forward primers for TCR Vbeta segments and 13 reverse primers for TCR Jbeta segments was used. The CDR3 region of rearranged TCR beta genes was amplified from genomic DNA by a multiplex PCR assay. The amplified TCR beta libraries were sequenced on the Illumina HiSeq System as 87-base-pair reads. From the authors' description of their analysis: A later analysis tallied about 77 million unique TCR beta chains across the 640 or so repertoires, and about 10 million of those chains were shared by two or more donors. Raw reads were error-corrected and collapsed into unique sequences with a nearest-neighbor algorithm that merged closely related sequences to remove PCR and sequencing errors. CDR3 sequences were aligned to IMGT reference sequences to assign V, D and J gene segments. Each retained sequence needed at least a six-nucleotide match to both a V gene segment and a J gene segment. A rearrangement counted as productive if the CDR3 had no stop codons and remained in frame with V and J, and every other rearrangement counted as non-productive. Following IMGT convention, CDR3 was defined as the stretch from the second conserved V-encoded cysteine to the conserved J-encoded phenylalanine. In an earlier analysis of some 550 of the donors, sequences lacking an unambiguous match to a single V gene segment were excluded. In an earlier analysis of 587 of the donors, a V segment was called functional when productive rearrangements were above 56.7%, and segregating when the standard deviation between donors exceeded 5%. A statistical classification framework was built for diagnosing cytomegalovirus status from the catalog of TCR beta chain sequences. A later analysis assigned V and J genes by comparing TCR nucleotide sequences with IMGT/GENE-DB human TR gene sequences. Using the TCRdist pipeline, a later analysis assigned CDR3 sequences along with most-parsimonious VDJ recombination scenarios. A later analysis defined each TCR beta chain by its CDR3 amino acid sequence plus V-gene family, and excluded reads lacking a unique V-gene family. To address suspected cross-contamination and a sequencing artifact, a later analysis removed around 600 highly shared, low-generation-probability nucleotide sequences. In a later analysis, a clonal expansion index was calculated for each public chain from normalized within-repertoire ranks of inferred template counts. A later analysis computed generation probabilities with a VDJ recombination model fitted to out-of-frame rearrangements, and checked the results against IGoR. Hypergeometric tests were used in a later analysis to score TCR-TCR, TCR-HLA and TCR-CMV co-occurrence, with a repertoire-size bias correction applied to the TCR pairs. To estimate false discovery rates, a later analysis permuted the HLA or CMV assignments 20 times. In a later analysis, co-occurring TCRs were grouped using DBSCAN, with TCRdist sequence similarity added in when clustering inside HLA-allele-positive subsets. Co-occurrence clustering excluded repertoires with fewer than 30,000 or more than 120,000 public chains, plus five with anomalous nucleotide sharing. TCRdb carries this immuneACCESS record with in-frame sequences only. Its versions omit some clonotypes, under half of them owing to an unresolved V gene in the studies checked, with the rest unexplained. V and J calls and clone size come straight from that table; D and trimming were deduced from the DNA. This sample has under 140,000 clones in its table, and less than 85% of those were observed once. 10% to 15% of the sample is in the top ten clones.

This receptor was identified in a man between 25 and 39 years old in good health and CMV-seropositive. The chain is assembled from TRBV6-5 and TRBJ2-7; TRBD1 agrees with 10 junctional bases. Sequencing was performed on PBMCs. The base sequence is TGCGCCAGCAGTTACGGGACAGGGGAGTTATCCTACGAGCAGTACTTC. Its product reads: CASSYGTGELSYEQYF.